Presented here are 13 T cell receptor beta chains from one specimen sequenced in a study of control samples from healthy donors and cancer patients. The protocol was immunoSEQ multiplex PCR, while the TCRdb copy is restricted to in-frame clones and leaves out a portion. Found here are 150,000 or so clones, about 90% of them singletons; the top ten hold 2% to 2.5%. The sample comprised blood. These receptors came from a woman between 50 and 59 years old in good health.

The CDR3 is CASSLSRRSDEKLFF. CDR3 sequence (DNA): TGCGCCAGCAGCTTGTCTCGTAGGTCGGATGAAAAACTGTTTTTT. J is TRBJ1-4 and V is TRBV5-1, with D hard to call. V was cut by 1 base and J by 6 bases, with 13 bases left in between. Germline CDR1 reads SGHRS; CDR2 reads YFSETQ. The CDR3 is made up of 15 amino acids.

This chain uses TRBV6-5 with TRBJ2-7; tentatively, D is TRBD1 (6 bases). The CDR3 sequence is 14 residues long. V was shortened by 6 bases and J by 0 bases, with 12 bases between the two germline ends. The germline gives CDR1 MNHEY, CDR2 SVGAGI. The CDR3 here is CASSRGHYSYEQYF. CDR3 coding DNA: TGTGCCAGCAGCCGGGGACATTACTCCTACGAGCAGTACTTC.

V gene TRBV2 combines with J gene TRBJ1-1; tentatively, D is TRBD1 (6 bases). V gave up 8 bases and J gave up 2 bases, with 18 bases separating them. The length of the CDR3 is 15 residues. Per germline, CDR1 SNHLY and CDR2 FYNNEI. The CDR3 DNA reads TGTGCCAGCTCTAGCAGGGACAACCCAAACACTGAAGCTTTCTTT. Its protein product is CASSSRDNPNTEAFF. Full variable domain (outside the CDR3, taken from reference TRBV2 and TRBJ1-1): EPEVTQTPSHQVTQMGQEVILRCVPISNHLYFYWYRQILGQKVEFLVSFYNNEISEKSEIFDDQFSVERPDGSNFTLKIRSTKLEDSAMYFCASSSRDNPNTEAFFGQGTRLTVV.

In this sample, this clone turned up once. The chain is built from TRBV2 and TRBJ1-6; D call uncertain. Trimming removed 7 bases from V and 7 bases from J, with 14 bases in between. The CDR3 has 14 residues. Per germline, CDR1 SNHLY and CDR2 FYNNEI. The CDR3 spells CASIPVARNSPLHF. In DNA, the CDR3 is TGTGCCAGCATTCCGGTTGCGCGGAATTCACCCCTCCACTTT.

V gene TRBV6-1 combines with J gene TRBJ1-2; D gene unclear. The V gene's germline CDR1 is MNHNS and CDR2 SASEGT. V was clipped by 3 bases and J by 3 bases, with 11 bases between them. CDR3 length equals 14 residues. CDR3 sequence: CASSEYSGDYGYTF. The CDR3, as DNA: TGTGCCAGCAGTGAGTATTCAGGAGACTATGGCTACACCTTC.

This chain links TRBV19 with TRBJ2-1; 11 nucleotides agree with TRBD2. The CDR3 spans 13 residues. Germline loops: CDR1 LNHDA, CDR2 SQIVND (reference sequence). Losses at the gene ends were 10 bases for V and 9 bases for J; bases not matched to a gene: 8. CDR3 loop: CATQLAGAGEQFF. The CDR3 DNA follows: TGTGCCACCCAACTAGCGGGAGCTGGTGAGCAGTTCTTC.

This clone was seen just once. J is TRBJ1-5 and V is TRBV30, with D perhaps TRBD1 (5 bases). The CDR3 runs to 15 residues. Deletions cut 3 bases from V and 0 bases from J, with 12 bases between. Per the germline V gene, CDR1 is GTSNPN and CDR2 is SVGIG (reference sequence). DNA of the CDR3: TGTGCCTGGAGGGGGACGGGCTATAGCAATCAGCCCCAGCATTTT. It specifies CAWRGTGYSNQPQHF.

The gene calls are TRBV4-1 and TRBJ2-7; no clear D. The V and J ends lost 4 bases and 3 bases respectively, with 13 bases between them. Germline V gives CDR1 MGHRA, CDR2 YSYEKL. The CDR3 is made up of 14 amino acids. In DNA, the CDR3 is TGCGCCAGCAGCCTGAGCGCGAGTAACTACGAGCAGTACTTC. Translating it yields CASSLSASNYEQYF.

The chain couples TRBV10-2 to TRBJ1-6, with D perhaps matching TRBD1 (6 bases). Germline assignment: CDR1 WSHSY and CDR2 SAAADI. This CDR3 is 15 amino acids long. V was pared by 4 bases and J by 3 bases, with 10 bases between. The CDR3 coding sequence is TGCGCCAGCAGTGCCACAGGGTTCTATAATTCACCCCTCCACTTT. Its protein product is CASSATGFYNSPLHF.

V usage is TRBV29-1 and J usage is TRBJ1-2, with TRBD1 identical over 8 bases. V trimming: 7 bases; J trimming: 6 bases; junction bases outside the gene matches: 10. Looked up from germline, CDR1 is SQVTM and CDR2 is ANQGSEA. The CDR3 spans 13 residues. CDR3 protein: CSAKDRDWNGYTF. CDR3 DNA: TGCAGCGCTAAGGACAGGGACTGGAATGGCTACACCTTC.

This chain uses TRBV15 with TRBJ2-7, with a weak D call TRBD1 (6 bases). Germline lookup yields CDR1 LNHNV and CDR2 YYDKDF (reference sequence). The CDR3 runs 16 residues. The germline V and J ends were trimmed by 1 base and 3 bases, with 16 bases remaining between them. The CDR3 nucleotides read TGTGCCACCAGCAGAGGACTGACAGGACCACTCTACGAGCAGTACTTC. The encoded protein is CATSRGLTGPLYEQYF.

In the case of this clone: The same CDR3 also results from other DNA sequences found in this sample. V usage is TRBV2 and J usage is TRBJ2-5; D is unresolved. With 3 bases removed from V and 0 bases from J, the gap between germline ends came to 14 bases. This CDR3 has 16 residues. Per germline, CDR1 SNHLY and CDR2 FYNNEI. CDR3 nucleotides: TGTGCCAGCAGTGAGAAGGCCCGTTCGTACCAAGAGACCCAGTACTTC. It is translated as CASSEKARSYQETQYF.

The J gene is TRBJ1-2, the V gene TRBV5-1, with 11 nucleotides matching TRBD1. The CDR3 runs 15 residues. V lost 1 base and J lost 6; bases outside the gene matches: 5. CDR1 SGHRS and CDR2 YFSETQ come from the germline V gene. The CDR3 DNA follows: TGCGCCAGCAGCTTGACCTGGACAGGGGGCAATGGCTACACCTTC. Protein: CASSLTWTGGNGYTF.